The next 23 T cell receptor beta chains were all read from a single sample in a study of blood T cell repertoires in COVID-19. Data came from immunoSEQ multiplex PCR; TCRdb stores just in-frame clones and leaves some out. In the table there are about 250,000 clones, roughly 89% of which are singletons. The source material was peripheral blood. These receptors were collected from a woman aged 35 to 49 who had recovered from COVID-19.

This rearrangement joins TRBV18 to TRBJ2-7; TRBD1 is a possible D gene (5 bases). The CDR3 runs 15 residues. Trimming took off 3 bases at V and 1 base at J, with 13 bases between the two ends. CDR1 is KGHSH and CDR2 is LQKENI in the germline V gene. CDR3 coding DNA: TGTGCCAGCTCACCTAGACAGCAGAGTTCCTACGAGCAGTACTTC. Residues: CASSPRQQSSYEQYF.

The gene calls are TRBV5-6 and TRBJ1-6, with 8 bases identical to TRBD1. This CDR3 has 14 amino acids. J was trimmed by 9 bases and V by 1 base; bases with no gene match: 3. The germline V gene encodes CDR1 SGHDT and CDR2 YYEEEE. The DNA of the CDR3 is TGTGCCAGCAGCTTGACAGGGGGTCCTTCACCCCTCCACTTT. Translated: CASSLTGGPSPLHF.

V usage is TRBV3-1 (or the pseudogene TRBV3-2) and J usage is TRBJ2-2; TRBD1 aligns across 9 bases. The CDR3 sequence is 16 residues long. The germline V gene has CDR1 LGHDT and CDR2 YNNKEL (reference sequence). V lost 3 bases to trimming and J lost 7 bases; unmatched junction nucleotides: 9. The CDR3 DNA sequence: TGTGCCAGCAGCCATACGGACAGGGGAATAGTCGGGGAGCTGTTTTTT. It encodes CASSHTDRGIVGELFF.

The genes are TRBV28 and TRBJ2-7; 7 bases fit TRBD1. Germline V gene data show CDR1 as MDHEN and CDR2 as SYDVKM. V was pared by 6 bases and J by 2 bases, with 7 bases of the junction left unmatched. The length of the CDR3 is 14 residues. CDR3 DNA sequence: TGTGCCAGCAGATCGGGACAGAGGACCTACGAGCAGTACTTC. Amino acids: CASRSGQRTYEQYF.

The chain is built from TRBV3-1 (or the pseudogene TRBV3-2) and TRBJ1-6, with TRBD1 as a possible D gene (6 bases). Deletions cut 0 bases from V and 10 bases from J, with 10 bases between. CDR1 is LGHDT and CDR2 is YNNKEL in the germline V gene (reference sequence). The CDR3 totals 14 residues. CDR3 DNA sequence: TGTGCCAGCAGCCAAGAGCAGGGGAACTCACCCCTCCACTTT. Its translation is CASSQEQGNSPLHF.

This rearrangement joins TRBV5-8 to TRBJ2-5, with 7 bases aligning to TRBD1. The length of the CDR3 is 15 residues. V lost 4 bases to trimming and J lost 2 bases; unmatched junction nucleotides: 8. Germline CDR1 reads SGHTS; CDR2 reads YDEGEE. Here the CDR3 reads CASSKWTGMQETQYF. As DNA, the CDR3 is TGTGCCAGCAGCAAATGGACAGGAATGCAAGAGACCCAGTACTTC.

This clone was counted only a few times. The V call is TRBV12-3 or TRBV12-4, the J call TRBJ1-5; 7 bases fit TRBD1. The CDR3 has 13 amino acids. The V gene end was trimmed by 6 bases and the J gene end by 4 bases; junction bases not matched to a gene: 3. The CDR3 region has the DNA TGTGCCAGCAGCATGGGACAGAATCAGCCCCAGCATTTT. Translation gives CASSMGQNQPQHF.

The genes are TRBV29-1 and TRBJ2-3; TRBD1 matches 7 bases. The V and J ends lost 1 base and 5 bases, in that order; junction bases with no gene match: 3. The CDR3 is 13 amino acids. Germline CDR1 reads SQVTM; CDR2 reads ANQGSEA. The CDR3 region is CSVEVAGGDTQYF. CDR3 nucleotides: TGCAGCGTTGAAGTAGCAGGGGGAGATACGCAGTATTTT.

The rearrangement uses TRBV7-9 and TRBJ2-5, with 7 nucleotides matching TRBD1. Germline-derived CDR1 and CDR2 are SEHNR and FQNEAQ (reference sequence). V was pared by 5 bases and J by 9 bases, with 3 bases of the junction left unmatched. The CDR3 is 11 residues long. The CDR3 DNA reads TGTGCCAGCAGCCCGCAGGGGGCCCAGTACTTC. It yields the protein CASSPQGAQYF.

The rearrangement uses TRBV10-3 and TRBJ2-5; D is unresolved. V was trimmed by 8 bases and J by 4 bases, leaving 17 bases between them. The germline CDR1 and CDR2 sequences are ENHRY and SYGVKD. The CDR3 consists of 14 residues. CDR3 coding DNA: TGTGCCATCCCTCCGCGGCCCGGGTTAGAGACCCAGTACTTC. Protein product: CAIPPRPGLETQYF.

This clone showed up just once. The chain uses TRBV7-9 and TRBJ1-2; 8 nucleotides match TRBD1. This CDR3 is 17 amino acids long. Germline trimming cut 1 base from V and 4 bases from J; bases unmatched to any gene: 11. Germline CDR1 SEHNR, CDR2 FQNEAQ (reference sequence). The CDR3 region is CASSLVRGTGWGYGYTF. CDR3 nucleotides: TGTGCCAGCAGCTTAGTCCGGGGGACAGGATGGGGCTATGGCTACACCTTC.

The V and J genes are TRBV28 and TRBJ1-1; tentatively, D is TRBD1 (6 bases). The length of the CDR3 is 13 residues. The V end was cut by 8 bases, the J end by 1 base, with 11 bases between. CDR1 is MDHEN and CDR2 is SYDVKM in the germline V gene. CDR3 sequence: CASGIQGNTEAFF. The CDR3 DNA sequence: TGTGCCAGCGGGATACAGGGGAACACTGAAGCTTTCTTT.

CDR3 protein: CSVNPGEQAFF. CDR3 nucleotides: TGCAGCGTTAATCCAGGGGAACAAGCTTTCTTT. This sequence joins TRBV29-1 and TRBJ1-1, with D tentatively TRBD1 (6 bases). CDR1 SQVTM and CDR2 ANQGSEA come from the germline V gene. Trimming shortened V by 5 bases and J by 9 bases, and 13 bases separated the two germline ends. The CDR3 covers 11 residues.

DNA for the CDR3: TGCGCCAGCAGAGACGACAGGAGCTCTGGAAACACCATATATTTT. It yields the protein CASRDDRSSGNTIYF. J is TRBJ1-3 and V is TRBV5-1; tentative D call: TRBD1 (6 bases). The CDR3 covers 15 residues. V gave up 5 bases and J gave up 0 bases, with 12 bases separating them. Looked up from germline, CDR1 is SGHRS and CDR2 is YFSETQ.

This chain uses TRBV28 with TRBJ1-1; 9 nucleotides align to TRBD1. V dropped 9 bases and J dropped 7; count of bases not matched to a gene: 15. This CDR3 has 15 amino acids. Germline V lookup: CDR1 MDHEN, CDR2 SYDVKM. The CDR3 loop reads CASFGQGRPPLEAFF. CDR3 sequence (DNA): TGTGCCAGTTTCGGACAGGGGAGGCCCCCGCTTGAAGCTTTCTTT. The whole variable domain, filled in from reference TRBV28 and TRBJ1-1, reads DVKVTQSSRYLVKRTGEKVFLECVQDMDHENMFWYRQDPGLGLRLIYFSYDVKMKEKGDIPEGYSVSREKKERFSLILESASTNQTSMYLCASFGQGRPPLEAFFGQGTRLTVV.

V and J are TRBV3-1 (or the pseudogene TRBV3-2) and TRBJ2-5, with a weak D call TRBD2 (6 bases). Trimming left V 6 bases short and J 4 bases short, with 6 bases between. Germline CDR1 LGHDT, CDR2 YNNKEL (reference sequence). CDR3 length equals 11 residues. CDR3 nucleotide sequence: TGTGCCAGCAGGGGGGGAGAGACCCAGTACTTC. It encodes CASRGGETQYF.

This chain links TRBV6-1 with TRBJ2-5, with TRBD1 identical over 8 bases. CDR1 and CDR2 from the germline V gene are MNHNS and SASEGT. V lost 3 bases and J lost 4; bases outside the gene matches: 7. The CDR3 has 15 residues. CDR3 sequence (DNA): TGTGCCAGCAGTGATATAGACGGACAGGGAGAGACCCAGTACTTC. As protein: CASSDIDGQGETQYF.

This clone was detected only once. The J gene is TRBJ1-5, the V gene TRBV14; D is unresolved. This CDR3 has 14 residues. V was cut by 4 bases and J by 7 bases, with 14 bases left in between. The germline CDR1 and CDR2 sequences are SGHDN and FVKESK. DNA of the CDR3: TGTGCCAGCAGCCCTCAAGGGAGGATACAGCCCCAGCATTTT. This encodes CASSPQGRIQPQHF.

This clone was detected only once. V gene TRBV28 combines with J gene TRBJ1-1; 8 bases are shared with TRBD1. CDR1 and CDR2 (germline): MDHEN, SYDVKM. Unmatched junction bases numbered 9, after V lost 3 bases and J lost 0 bases. The CDR3 covers 17 residues. CDR3 sequence (DNA): TGTGCCAGCAGTTTGGCGACAGGGGAGATAATGAACACTGAAGCTTTCTTT. Translating it yields CASSLATGEIMNTEAFF.

The chain links TRBV11-2 to TRBJ2-2, with TRBD1 identical over 7 bases. The J segment lost 1 base and the V segment lost 5 bases, leaving 1 base of the junction unmatched. The CDR3 is 14 amino acids. The V gene's germline CDR1 is SGHAT and CDR2 FQNNGV. The CDR3 nucleotides read TGTGCCAGCAGCCGGGACAGGAACACCGGGGAGCTGTTTTTT. This gives the protein CASSRDRNTGELFF.

DNA for the CDR3: TGTGCCAGCAGGAGGACAGTAGCCGGGGAGCTGTTTTTT. Amino acids: CASRRTVAGELFF. The J gene is TRBJ2-2, the V gene TRBV6-5, with a tentative D call TRBD1 (6 bases). CDR1 is MNHEY, CDR2 SVGAGI, per germline. Trimming took off 6 bases at V and 6 bases at J, with 11 bases between the two ends. The CDR3 is made up of 13 amino acids.

The chain joins TRBV6-5 to TRBJ2-5, with TRBD2 as a possible D gene (7 bases). Germline V gene data show CDR1 as MNHEY and CDR2 as SVGAGI. CDR3 length: 13 residues. Trimming took off 7 bases at V and 4 bases at J, with 13 bases between the two ends. CDR3 sequence: CASTVGGAETQYF. The CDR3 bases are TGTGCCAGCACGGTGGGGGGGGCAGAGACCCAGTACTTC.

This rearrangement joins TRBV18 to TRBJ2-7; D ambiguous. Trimming took 6 bases from V and 0 from J, leaving 12 bases between them. CDR1 KGHSH and CDR2 LQKENI come from the germline V gene. There are 14 residues in the CDR3. The CDR3 nucleotides are TGTGCCAGCTCCCCCGAGGTGGACTCCTACGAGCAGTACTTC. Amino acid sequence: CASSPEVDSYEQYF.